The 29 T cell receptor beta chains presented below share a single source sample, sequenced in a study. TCRdb re-derived calls from the 5' RACE reads in MiXCR, one entry per CDR3 protein. This sample has some 37,000 distinct CDR3 sequences, with approximately 20% found just once. Sequenced: naive CD4+ T cells sorted from a lymph node. Subset meaning: naive CD4+ T cells, CD4+CD45RA+CD25-. The source of these receptors is a female donor with breast cancer.

The sample holds a few counts of this clonotype. This rearrangement joins TRBV29-1 to TRBJ2-1; D possibly corresponds to TRBD2 (6 bases). This CDR3 is 13 amino acids long. Between the trimmed V and J ends, which lost 7 bases and 9 bases, there was a span of 19 bases. Germline CDR1 reads SQVTM; CDR2 reads ANQGSEA. CDR3 sequence reads: CSAGGVRGTEQFF. CDR3 DNA sequence: TGCAGCGCTGGCGGGGTACGAGGCACTGAGCAGTTCTTC.

The chain carries TRBV30 and TRBJ2-3, with no clear D. Germline V gene lookup returns CDR1 GTSNPN and CDR2 SVGIG (reference sequence). V lost 2 bases and J lost 4, with 7 bases in between. CDR3 length equals 12 residues. As DNA, the CDR3 is TGTGCCTGGAGTATTGCGGCAGATACGCAGTATTTT. Encoded protein: CAWSIAADTQYF.

This clonotype occurred a few times. The V gene is TRBV7-2, the J gene TRBJ1-5; D remains unclear. Deletions cut 0 bases from V and 1 base from J, with 10 bases between. The germline V gene has CDR1 SGHTA and CDR2 FQGNSA. CDR3 length: 16 residues. This CDR3 reads CASSLAVGYSNQPQHF. The CDR3 DNA reads TGTGCCAGCAGCTTAGCCGTGGGGTACAGCAATCAGCCCCAGCATTTT.

The chain recombines TRBV7-2 with TRBJ2-3; D is unresolved. Trimming shortened V by 6 bases and J by 2 bases, and 3 bases separated the two germline ends. The germline gives CDR1 SGHTA, CDR2 FQGNSA. The CDR3 extends over 11 amino acids. The CDR3 loop is CASRATDTQYF. For the CDR3, the DNA is TGTGCCAGCAGGGCCACAGATACGCAGTATTTT.

This clonotype showed up just a few times. The gene calls are TRBV15 and TRBJ1-1; possible D gene TRBD1, 5 bases. The length of the CDR3 is 16 residues. Germline values: CDR1 LNHNV, CDR2 YYDKDF (reference sequence). Trimming removed 4 bases at V and 4 bases at J, with 19 bases between. The DNA for the CDR3 is TGTGCCACCAGCACAAGGGGTGAGGGAAAGGGCACTGAAGCTTTCTTT. Amino acids: CATSTRGEGKGTEAFF.

The sample holds a few counts of this clonotype. The J gene is TRBJ2-2, the V gene TRBV15; D is possibly TRBD1 or TRBD2 (6 bases each). Germline assignment: CDR1 LNHNV and CDR2 YYDKDF (reference sequence). The CDR3 is 17 amino acids. The V gene lost 0 bases and the J gene lost 4 bases, with 15 bases spanning the gap. As DNA, the CDR3 is TGTGCCACCAGCAGAGAGGGCCGGGGGCGCGGCACCGGGGAGCTGTTTTTT. It is translated as CATSREGRGRGTGELFF.

This clonotype turned up a few times. Without the conserved terminal phenylalanine or tryptophan, this CDR3 likely stems from a read error. The chain has TRBV24-1 and TRBJ2-3; 7 bases match TRBD1. V lost 4 bases and J lost 6; bases outside the gene matches: 9. Germline values: CDR1 KGHDR, CDR2 SFDVKD. This CDR3 has 15 residues. Here the CDR3 DNA reads TGTGCCACCAGTGACCCGGACAGGACGGGTGATACGCAGTATTCT. Encoded protein: CATSDPDRTGDTQYS.

This clonotype was detected a few times. The CDR3 loop reads CSVLGQGATYEQYF. The CDR3 nucleotides are TGCAGCGTCCTGGGACAGGGGGCAACCTACGAGCAGTACTTC. V gene TRBV29-1 combines with J gene TRBJ2-7, with 12 positions matching TRBD1. The length of the CDR3 is 14 residues. In germline, CDR1 is SQVTM, CDR2 ANQGSEA. V shed 6 bases, J shed 2 bases, and the junction held 5 bases outside the gene matches.

This clonotype appeared many times. The genes are TRBV20-1 and TRBJ2-7; D gene unclear. Germline-derived CDR1 and CDR2 are DFQATT and SNEGSKA (reference sequence). This CDR3 region has 11 residues. The V and J ends lost 6 bases and 3 bases respectively, with 9 bases between them. The CDR3 spells CSAVASYEQYF. CDR3 coding DNA: TGCAGTGCCGTGGCCAGCTACGAGCAGTACTTC.

The chain combines TRBV28 with TRBJ1-5; possibly TRBD1 for D (6 bases). The CDR3 length is 17 residues. Germline assignment: CDR1 MDHEN and CDR2 SYDVKM. Deletions cut 5 bases from V and 2 bases from J, with 19 bases between. The DNA for the CDR3 is TGTGCCAGCAGTCTGGACAGCTGGGTTGAGCGCAATCAGCCCCAGCATTTT. Amino acid sequence: CASSLDSWVERNQPQHF. Filled out from reference TRBV28 and TRBJ1-5, the complete variable domain reads DVKVTQSSRYLVKRTGEKVFLECVQDMDHENMFWYRQDPGLGLRLIYFSYDVKMKEKGDIPEGYSVSREKKERFSLILESASTNQTSMYLCASSLDSWVERNQPQHFGDGTRLSIL.

This clonotype was seen just once. A much larger clone differs from this one at a single base, so this may be a read error. The chain joins TRBV6-1 to TRBJ2-5; TRBD2 matches at 9 bases. V was clipped by 4 bases and J by 7 bases; unmatched bases: 10. The CDR3 loop spans 15 amino acids. Germline V lookup: CDR1 MNHNS, CDR2 SASEGT. CDR3 DNA sequence: TGTGCCAGCAGTGTGGCGGGAGGGCCCAGGGGGACCCAGTACTTC. It specifies CASSVAGGPRGTQYF.

This clonotype was observed many times. V is TRBV5-1 and J is TRBJ2-7; D unclear. CDR3 size: 14 residues. V gave up 4 bases and J gave up 1 base, with 12 bases separating them. Looked up from germline, CDR1 is SGHRS and CDR2 is YFSETQ. CDR3 sequence (DNA): TGCGCCAGCAGCCCTCGGACGGAGTCCTACGAGCAGTACTTC. Its translation is CASSPRTESYEQYF.

The rearrangement links TRBV29-1 to TRBJ2-7, with D possibly matching TRBD1 (6 bases). CDR1 is SQVTM and CDR2 is ANQGSEA in the germline V gene. The V gene lost 6 bases and the J gene lost 2 bases, with 14 bases spanning the gap. This CDR3 contains 13 residues. This chain's CDR3 is CSVWGTTTYEQYF. The CDR3 bases are TGCAGCGTCTGGGGGACAACCACCTACGAGCAGTACTTC.

The genes are TRBV2 and TRBJ2-2; D might be TRBD2 (5 bases). The CDR3 length is 12 residues. Germline CDR1 reads SNHLY; CDR2 reads FYNNEI. Trimming took 6 bases from V and 8 from J, leaving 10 bases between them. CDR3 residues: CASREDLGELFF. CDR3 DNA sequence: TGTGCCAGCAGGGAGGACCTAGGGGAGCTGTTTTTT.

This rearrangement joins TRBV12-3 or TRBV12-4 to TRBJ2-4, with a possible D match to TRBD1 (6 bases). The CDR3 length is 16 residues. Trimming left V 6 bases short and J 8 bases short, with 23 bases between. The chain's CDR3 is CASSSGRRSSGDIQYF. CDR3 nucleotides: TGTGCCAGCAGCTCTGGACGCAGAAGTTCAGGGGACATTCAGTACTTC.

In its sample, this clonotype was seen many times. This rearrangement joins TRBV7-8 to TRBJ1-5; D call uncertain. The ends were cut back, 0 bases at V and 4 bases at J, with 7 bases in the middle. The CDR3 covers 14 residues. Germline CDR1 reads SGHVS; CDR2 reads FQNEAQ. Here the CDR3 DNA reads TGTGCCAGCAGCTTAGCGTTGGGGAATCAGCCCCAGCATTTT. Amino acids: CASSLALGNQPQHF.

At least ten counts were recorded for this clonotype. This rearrangement joins TRBV6-2 or TRBV6-3 to TRBJ1-5; D is unresolved. The V and J ends lost 2 bases and 4 bases respectively, with 12 bases between them. This CDR3 has 15 residues. Germline V gene sequence: CDR1 MNHEY, CDR2 SVGEGT. This CDR3 is CASSYPIGLNQPQHF. In DNA, the CDR3 is TGTGCCAGCAGTTACCCCATCGGTCTAAATCAGCCCCAGCATTTT.

On this clonotype: The junction does not match germline at one end; this may be a read error. V usage is TRBV12-3 or TRBV12-4 and J usage is TRBJ1-6; D remains ambiguous. This CDR3 spans 16 amino acids. CDR3 amino acids: CASSYGGGSYNPPLHF. The CDR3 nucleotides are TGTGCCAGCAGTTATGGAGGCGGCTCCTATAATCCACCCCTCCACTTT.

Comments on this clonotype: The CDR3 end shows no conserved phenylalanine or tryptophan, and so a read error is likely. J is TRBJ2-5 and V is TRBV16; 11 positions match TRBD1. Germline trimming cut 4 bases from V and 3 bases from J; bases unmatched to any gene: 19. This CDR3 is 20 amino acids long. Germline CDR1 and CDR2: KGHSY and FQNENV. The CDR3 DNA is TGTGCCAGCAGCCCCCCGGACAGGGGGCTGTTCACTAGCGGAGAAGAGACCCAGTACTGC. It yields the protein CASSPPDRGLFTSGEETQYC.

This clonotype was seen at least ten times. In nucleotides, the CDR3 is TGTGCCAGCAGCCGCGACGGCAAACCCACTGAAGCTTTCTTT. Translated: CASSRDGKPTEAFF. V usage is TRBV3-1 and J usage is TRBJ1-1; no clear D. The V end was cut by 4 bases, the J end by 4 bases, with 13 bases between. Germline lookup yields CDR1 LGHDT and CDR2 YNNKEL (reference sequence). The CDR3 sequence is 14 residues long.

The chain couples TRBV5-1 to TRBJ2-7, with 11 bases aligning to TRBD1. This CDR3 spans 14 amino acids. The germline gives CDR1 SGHRS, CDR2 YFSETQ. V lost 4 bases and J lost 4; bases outside the gene matches: 4. In nucleotides, the CDR3 is TGCGCCAGCAGCAAGGGACAGGGGGGGTACGAGCAGTACTTC. This sequence encodes CASSKGQGGYEQYF.

This clonotype turned up a few times. The chain carries TRBV6-2 or TRBV6-3 and TRBJ2-7, with 11 bases fitting TRBD2. Trimming cost V 6 bases and J 4 bases; bases outside gene matches: 5. CDR3 length: 14 amino acids. Germline V CDR1 and CDR2: MNHEY, SVGEGT. Here the CDR3 reads CASSRLAGSYEQYF. DNA for the CDR3: TGTGCCAGCAGCCGACTAGCGGGAAGTTACGAGCAGTACTTC.

This clonotype has only a few counts. The CDR3 DNA follows: TGTGCCAGCAGCTTAACCCGGGCAGGGCAGTTCTTC. Residues: CASSLTRAGQFF. The V call is TRBV7-9, the J call TRBJ2-1; unclear D gene. The CDR3 loop spans 12 amino acids. Looked up from germline, CDR1 is SEHNR and CDR2 is FQNEAQ (reference sequence). Trimming left V 2 bases short and J 12 bases short, with 11 bases between.

The chain carries TRBV4-3 and TRBJ1-3, with 8 positions matching TRBD1. Germline CDR1 reads LGHNA; CDR2 reads YSLEER. The CDR3 is 15 amino acids. Trimming took 0 bases from V and 4 from J; bases not matched to a gene: 2. The CDR3 loop is CASSQETGAGNTIYF. The CDR3 nucleotides are TGCGCCAGCAGCCAAGAGACAGGGGCAGGAAACACCATATATTTT.

This clonotype has just a few counts. This CDR3 reads CASSTAKGGGTDTQYF. The CDR3 DNA reads TGCGCCAGCAGCACCGCTAAAGGGGGGGGCACAGATACGCAGTATTTT. The genes are TRBV5-1 and TRBJ2-3; perhaps TRBD2 as D (7 bases). V dropped 4 bases and J dropped 1 base, with 16 bases sitting between them. CDR3 length equals 16 residues. Germline V gene data show CDR1 as SGHRS and CDR2 as YFSETQ.

This clonotype was seen a few times. The chain carries TRBV9 and TRBJ2-7, with D perhaps given as TRBD1 or TRBD2 (5 bases each). Germline CDR1 SGDLS, CDR2 YYNGEE. V gave up 0 bases and J gave up 3 bases, with 16 bases separating them. The CDR3 has 16 amino acids. The DNA for the CDR3 is TGTGCCAGCAGCGTAGATCCGGGACGGTCGTACTACGAGCAGTACTTC. This codes for CASSVDPGRSYYEQYF.

This clonotype was detected ten times or more. The V and J genes are TRBV7-2 and TRBJ2-3; D unresolved. The V end lost 0 bases, the J end lost 4 bases, and 5 bases lay between the germline ends. The CDR3 length is 13 residues. Germline CDR1 reads SGHTA; CDR2 reads FQGNSA. The CDR3 DNA reads TGTGCCAGCAGCTTAGCGCAGGCAGATACGCAGTATTTT. It specifies CASSLAQADTQYF.

The chain uses TRBV5-1 and TRBJ1-2; D is uncertain. Germline V lookup: CDR1 SGHRS, CDR2 YFSETQ. V was pared by 2 bases and J by 6 bases, with 11 bases between. The CDR3 extends over 13 amino acids. The CDR3 DNA is TGCGCCAGCAGCTTAAGAGCAGATGATGGCTACACCTTC. This encodes CASSLRADDGYTF.

This chain uses TRBV25-1 with TRBJ1-2; D is uncertain. The CDR3 totals 14 residues. Germline loops: CDR1 MGHDK, CDR2 SYGVNS. Trimming cost V 1 base and J 4 bases, with 10 bases left between them. DNA for the CDR3: TGTGCCAGCAGTGAATCCCCAAGAACCTATGGCTACACCTTC. Encoded protein: CASSESPRTYGYTF.